These T cell receptor beta chains were read from a single sample in a study of cytomegalovirus exposure and HLA in healthy donors. Clones were read by immunoSEQ multiplex PCR, and TCRdb kept only the in-frame ones, dropping some. This sample has 120,000 or so clones, with 65% to 80% found just once. What was sequenced was PBMCs. These receptors were collected from a young man in good health and CMV-seronegative. CDR3s include the opening cysteine and the closing phenylalanine or tryptophan. The D gene is left open where the match is weak. Where a row states a size, it is once, few, many or the class of an expanded clone; other rows omit it.

clone size	D gene	V gene	J gene	CDR3 DNA	CDR3 protein
-	-	TRBV27	TRBJ1-2	TGTGCCAGCAGTTTATCGTATCGGGAGCTCGTCTATGGCTACACCTTC	CASSLSYRELVYGYTF
-	TRBD2	TRBV7-6	TRBJ2-1	TGTGCCAGCAGACTAACCGGGACTACCTACAATGAGCAGTTCTTC	CASRLTGTTYNEQFF
-	-	TRBV7-3	TRBJ1-1	TGTGCCAGCAGCTTAAACAGGGTGAACACTGAAGCTTTCTTT	CASSLNRVNTEAFF
-	-	TRBV29-1	TRBJ1-1	TGCAGCGTTGAAAGGGGTCACACTGAAGCTTTCTTT	CSVERGHTEAFF
-	TRBD1	TRBV6-1	TRBJ1-2	TGTGCCAGCAGTGAAAAGCCAGGGGGCTATGGCTACACCTTC	CASSEKPGGYGYTF
-	-	TRBV7-2	TRBJ2-5	TGTGCCAGCAGCTTAGTCGGAGGCGGGACGTACCAAGAGACCCAGTACTTC	CASSLVGGGTYQETQYF
-	-	TRBV4-1	TRBJ1-6	TGCGCCAGCAGCCAAGAAATTGGGTCCGTGGGGGGGTTATGGTCACCCCTCCACTTT	CASSQEIGSVGGLWSPLHF
-	TRBD2	TRBV5-1	TRBJ2-1	TGCGCCAGCAGCTGGACTAGCGGGGGGCCCAGCTCCTACAATGAGCAGTTCTTC	CASSWTSGGPSSYNEQFF
once	-	TRBV7-9	TRBJ2-3	TGTGCCAGCCTCAGGGTGGGACTCACAGATACGCAGTATTTT	CASLRVGLTDTQYF
few	-	TRBV19	TRBJ2-5	TGTGCCAGTAGTTTGGGCAGGGATAGGGAGACCCAGTACTTC	CASSLGRDRETQYF
-	-	TRBV5-4	TRBJ2-7	TGTGCCAGCAGCTCGGAGGGACTGAGGAGCTACGAGCAGTACTTC	CASSSEGLRSYEQYF
-	-	TRBV28	TRBJ1-1	TGTGCCAGCAGCAGACAGTTTAACACTGAAGATTTCTTT	CASSRQFNTEDFF
-	-	TRBV21-1	TRBJ2-3	TGTGCCAGCAGGGGACGGGGGACTAGCGGGAGCACAGATACGCAGTATTTT	CASRGRGTSGSTDTQYF
-	-	TRBV5-1	TRBJ1-1	TGCGCCAGCAGCTCACAGGTTAACACTGAAGCTTTCTTT	CASSSQVNTEAFF
-	TRBD2	TRBV7-6	TRBJ2-1	TGTGCCAGCAGCTTAAGAGCTAGCGGGGGGGCCGGATTCGTCTATGAGCAGTTCTTC	CASSLRASGGAGFVYEQFF
once	TRBD2	TRBV19	TRBJ2-4	TGTGCCAGTAGTACCACTAGCGGGAGAGGAAACATTCAGTACTTC	CASSTTSGRGNIQYF
-	-	TRBV9	TRBJ1-2	TGTGCCAGCAGCGTAGAGCCCACAGGGAACTATGGCTACACCTTC	CASSVEPTGNYGYTF
-	TRBD1	TRBV25-1	TRBJ1-4	TGTGCCAGCGGTAAGACAGGGGTAAATGAAAAACTGTTTTTT	CASGKTGVNEKLFF
-	-	TRBV9	TRBJ1-4	TGTGCCAGCAGCCGGGGACACCCGACCCTCGACGAAAAACTGTTTTTT	CASSRGHPTLDEKLFF
once	-	TRBV7-9	TRBJ1-1	TGTGCCAGCAGTCGCAGAGACATGAACACTGAAGCTTTCTTT	CASSRRDMNTEAFF
-	-	TRBV18	TRBJ1-1	TGTGCCAGCTCACCAGGTCCAAGGACAGAGGCTTTCTTT	CASSPGPRTEAFF
-	-	TRBV19	TRBJ2-2	TGTGCCAGTAGCGCGCGGGGAGGCACCGGGGAGCTGTTTTTT	CASSARGGTGELFF
-	-	TRBV7-2	TRBJ1-2	TGTGCCAGCAGCTCTGCCTCTACCCGTGGCTACACCTTC	CASSSASTRGYTF
few	-	TRBV7-9	TRBJ2-7	TGTGCCAGCAGCCTCGAGGACGGGACGGGGAGGCGCGAGCAGTACTTC	CASSLEDGTGRREQYF
once	-	TRBV10-1	TRBJ2-3	TGCGCCAGCAGTGAGTCGGGGAGGAAGAGCACAGATACGCAGTATTTT	CASSESGRKSTDTQYF
-	TRBD1	TRBV6-5	TRBJ1-1	TGTGCCAGCCGACCGGGACAGGTGACCACTGAAGCTTTCTTT	CASRPGQVTTEAFF
-	TRBD2	TRBV9	TRBJ2-7	TGTGCCAGCAGCGTAGGTCTCTCTAGCGGGAACCACGAGCAGTACTTC	CASSVGLSSGNHEQYF